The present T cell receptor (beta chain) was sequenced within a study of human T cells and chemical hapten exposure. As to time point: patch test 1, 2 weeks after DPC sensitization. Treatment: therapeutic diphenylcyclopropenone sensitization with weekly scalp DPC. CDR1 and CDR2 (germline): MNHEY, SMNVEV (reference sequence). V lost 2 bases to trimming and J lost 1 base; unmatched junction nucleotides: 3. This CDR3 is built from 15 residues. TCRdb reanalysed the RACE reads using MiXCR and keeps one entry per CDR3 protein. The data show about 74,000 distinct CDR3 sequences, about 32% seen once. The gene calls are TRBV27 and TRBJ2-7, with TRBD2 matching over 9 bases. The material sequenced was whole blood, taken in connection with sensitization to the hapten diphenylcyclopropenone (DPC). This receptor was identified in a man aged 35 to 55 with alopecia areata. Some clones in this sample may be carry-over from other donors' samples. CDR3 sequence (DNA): TGTGCCAGCAGTTTACTAGCGGGACCGTCCTACGAGCAGTACTTC. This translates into CASSLLAGPSYEQYF.